The 15 T cell receptor beta chains below all came from one sample that was sequenced in a study of CD8+CD57+ T cells in acquired aplastic anemia. Both TCR beta VDJ combination and CDR3 sequence profiling were carried out. Genomic DNA was the template for this profiling. TCRdb itself ran the reads through MiXCR, one entry per CDR3 protein. The sample records approximately 80,000 distinct CDR3 sequences, about 70% being singletons. The patients chosen for sequencing had shown expansion of CD8+CD57+ cells (detected by flow cytometry). The sample was sorted CD4+, CD8+, or CD8+CD57+ T cells (not recorded which) from PBMCs. These receptors all stem from a human donor with aplastic anemia.

This clonotype has just a few counts. The chain uses TRBV19 and TRBJ2-7, with 8 nucleotides matching TRBD1. CDR1 and CDR2 from the germline V gene are LNHDA and SQIVND (reference sequence). Germline trimming cut 5 bases from V and 3 bases from J; bases unmatched to any gene: 9. The CDR3 totals 15 residues. The DNA for the CDR3 is TGTGCCAGTAGTCCGGAGTTAGACAGGGGCTACGAGCAGTACTTC. The encoded protein is CASSPELDRGYEQYF.

The J gene is TRBJ1-6, the V gene TRBV20-1; D is ambiguous. The germline CDR1 and CDR2 sequences are DFQATT and SNEGSKA (reference sequence). Trimming removed 5 bases from V and 3 bases from J, with 11 bases in between. CDR3 length: 14 residues. This CDR3 reads CSAQAQNYNSPLHF. DNA of the CDR3: TGCAGTGCTCAAGCGCAGAACTATAATTCACCCCTCCACTTT.

The genes are TRBV2 and TRBJ2-5; D unclear. This CDR3 contains 14 residues. CDR1 is SNHLY and CDR2 is FYNNEI in the germline V gene. V lost 5 bases and J lost 5, with 15 bases in between. CDR3 protein: CASSSQSGWETQYF. The CDR3 region has the DNA TGTGCCAGCAGTAGCCAATCGGGCTGGGAGACCCAGTACTTC.

This sequence joins TRBV20-1 and TRBJ2-7; 7 bases line up with TRBD2. This CDR3 is built from 14 residues. Germline loops: CDR1 DFQATT, CDR2 SNEGSKA (reference sequence). V was clipped by 4 bases and J by 0 bases; unmatched bases: 6. The CDR3 DNA sequence: TGCAGTGCTAAAGAGGGCGGGAGCTCCTACGAGCAGTACTTC. Its protein is CSAKEGGSSYEQYF.

This clonotype was recorded a few times. J is TRBJ2-7 and V is TRBV10-3, with 7 bases identical to TRBD1. J was trimmed by 3 bases and V by 6 bases; bases with no gene match: 2. This CDR3 is 12 amino acids long. CDR1 and CDR2 from the germline V gene are ENHRY and SYGVKD. CDR3 bases: TGTGCCATCAGCGGGACAGACTACGAGCAGTACTTC. Protein sequence: CAISGTDYEQYF.

This clonotype was counted at least ten times. The rearrangement links TRBV12-3 or TRBV12-4 to TRBJ2-1; D unclear. The CDR3 has 12 amino acids. Trimming left V 3 bases short and J 0 bases short, with 0 bases between. CDR3 region: CASSFSYNEQFF. DNA for the CDR3: TGTGCCAGCAGTTTCTCCTACAATGAGCAGTTCTTC.

The chain combines TRBV19 with TRBJ1-2; a possible D gene is TRBD1 (6 bases). V lost 4 bases and J lost 8, with 11 bases in between. The V gene's germline CDR1 is LNHDA and CDR2 SQIVND (reference sequence). The CDR3 covers 12 residues. This CDR3 is CASSRTGSGYTF. CDR3 coding DNA: TGTGCCAGTAGTAGAACAGGGAGCGGCTACACCTTC.

This chain connects TRBV10-3 to TRBJ2-5; D is perhaps TRBD2 (5 bases). Trimming shortened V by 0 bases and J by 2 bases, and 10 bases separated the two germline ends. The CDR3 spans 15 residues. Germline CDR1 is ENHRY and CDR2 is SYGVKD. In nucleotides, the CDR3 is TGTGCCATCAGTGAGTCGAGAGCGGAACAAGAGACCCAGTACTTC. It yields the protein CAISESRAEQETQYF.

The chain carries TRBV10-2 and TRBJ2-1; 9 bases map to TRBD2. CDR3 length: 14 residues. Germline lookup yields CDR1 WSHSY and CDR2 SAAADI. The trim removed 8 bases at V and 5 bases at J, leaving 7 bases unmatched. The CDR3 sequence: CASVASGANNEQFF. CDR3 DNA sequence: TGCGCCAGCGTGGCTAGCGGGGCGAACAATGAGCAGTTCTTC.

This clonotype was seen a few times. The J gene is TRBJ1-1, the V gene TRBV25-1, with D unresolved. The CDR3 extends over 13 amino acids. Looked up from germline, CDR1 is MGHDK and CDR2 is SYGVNS. The V gene lost 2 bases and the J gene lost 5 bases, with 9 bases spanning the gap. The CDR3 coding sequence is TGTGCCAGCAGTGAAGACGGGTGGACTGAAGCTTTCTTT. This sequence encodes CASSEDGWTEAFF.

V usage is TRBV3-1 and J usage is TRBJ1-6; D gene uncertain. CDR3 length: 12 amino acids. With 4 bases removed from V and 13 bases from J, the gap between germline ends came to 11 bases. CDR1 is LGHDT, CDR2 YNNKEL, per germline (reference sequence). Here the CDR3 DNA reads TGTGCCAGCAGCCCCACCCGGCAGCCCCTCCACTTT. Translation: CASSPTRQPLHF. The full variable domain, its missing parts supplied by reference TRBV3-1 and TRBJ1-6, is DTAVSQTPKYLVTQMGNDKSIKCEQNLGHDTMYWYKQDSKKFLKIMFSYNNKELIINETVPNRFSPKSPDKAHLNLHINSLELGDSAVYFCASSPTRQPLHFGNGTRLTVT.

CDR3 sequence reads: CAISGGTGGGQPQHF. The CDR3 nucleotides are TGTGCCATCAGTGGAGGGACAGGGGGCGGGCAGCCCCAGCATTTT. This chain links TRBV10-3 with TRBJ1-5; 12 bases fit TRBD1. V lost 4 bases, J lost 7 bases, and 5 bases stayed unmatched. Per germline, CDR1 ENHRY and CDR2 SYGVKD. The CDR3 consists of 15 residues.

This clonotype has more than one count but fewer than ten. Possible read error: a much larger clone is one base away. V usage is TRBV9 and J usage is TRBJ2-1, with D unresolved. The CDR3 length is 11 residues. The ends were cut back, 4 bases at V and 12 bases at J, with 11 bases in the middle. Germline-derived CDR1 and CDR2 are SGDLS and YYNGEE. CDR3 sequence reads: CASSLNDGQFF. DNA of the CDR3: TGTGCCAGCAGCCTTAACGATGGGCAGTTCTTC. The whole variable domain, filled in from reference TRBV9 and TRBJ2-1, reads DSGVTQTPKHLITATGQRVTLRCSPRSGDLSVYWYQQSLDQGLQFLIQYYNGEERAKGNILERFSAQQFPDLHSELNLSSLELGDSALYFCASSLNDGQFFGPGTRLTVL.

This clonotype was counted only a few times. The chain employs TRBV2 and TRBJ1-2; D might be TRBD1 (5 bases). The CDR3 sequence is 13 residues long. Trimming pared 1 base from V and 5 bases from J, leaving 8 bases between. The germline CDR1 and CDR2 sequences are SNHLY and FYNNEI. CDR3 DNA: TGTGCCAGCAGTGAAGGCAGGGCATATGGCTACACCTTC. Translating gives CASSEGRAYGYTF.

This sequence joins TRBV15 and TRBJ2-7, with TRBD1 matching over 7 bases. With V trimmed by 0 bases and J by 6 bases, 2 bases remained unmatched. Germline V gene sequence: CDR1 LNHNV, CDR2 YYDKDF (reference sequence). CDR3 length: 13 residues. The CDR3 nucleotides are TGTGCCACCAGCAGAGAGGACAGGTTCGAGCAGTACTTC. Translated, it gives CATSREDRFEQYF.